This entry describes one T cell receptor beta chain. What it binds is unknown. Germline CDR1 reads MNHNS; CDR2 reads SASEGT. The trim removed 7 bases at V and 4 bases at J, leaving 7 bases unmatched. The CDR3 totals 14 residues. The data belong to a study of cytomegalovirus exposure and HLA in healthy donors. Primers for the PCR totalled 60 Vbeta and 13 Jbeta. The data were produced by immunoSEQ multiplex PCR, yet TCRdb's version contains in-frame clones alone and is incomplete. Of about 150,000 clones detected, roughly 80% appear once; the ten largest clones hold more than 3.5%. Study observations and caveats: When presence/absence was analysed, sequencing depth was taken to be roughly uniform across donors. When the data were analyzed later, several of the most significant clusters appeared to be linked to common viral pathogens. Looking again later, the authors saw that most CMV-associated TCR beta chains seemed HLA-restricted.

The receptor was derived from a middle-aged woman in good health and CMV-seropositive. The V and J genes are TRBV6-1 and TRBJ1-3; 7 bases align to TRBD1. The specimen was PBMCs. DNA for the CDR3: TGTGCCAGCACGACAGGGAGGATAGGAAACACCATATATTTT. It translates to CASTTGRIGNTIYF.